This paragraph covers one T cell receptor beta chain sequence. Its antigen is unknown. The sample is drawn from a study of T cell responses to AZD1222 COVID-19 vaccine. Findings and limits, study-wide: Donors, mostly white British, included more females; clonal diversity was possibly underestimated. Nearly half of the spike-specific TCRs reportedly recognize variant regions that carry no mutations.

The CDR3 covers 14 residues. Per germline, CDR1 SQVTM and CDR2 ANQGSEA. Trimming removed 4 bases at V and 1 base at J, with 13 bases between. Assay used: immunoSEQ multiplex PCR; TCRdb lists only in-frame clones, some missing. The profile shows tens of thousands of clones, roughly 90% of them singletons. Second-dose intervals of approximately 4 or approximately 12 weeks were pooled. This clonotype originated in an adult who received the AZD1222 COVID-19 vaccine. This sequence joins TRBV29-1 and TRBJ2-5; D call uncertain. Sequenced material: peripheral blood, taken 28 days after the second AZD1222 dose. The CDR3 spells CSVVSRSIQETQYF. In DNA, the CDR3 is TGCAGCGTTGTTTCGAGGAGTATCCAAGAGACCCAGTACTTC.